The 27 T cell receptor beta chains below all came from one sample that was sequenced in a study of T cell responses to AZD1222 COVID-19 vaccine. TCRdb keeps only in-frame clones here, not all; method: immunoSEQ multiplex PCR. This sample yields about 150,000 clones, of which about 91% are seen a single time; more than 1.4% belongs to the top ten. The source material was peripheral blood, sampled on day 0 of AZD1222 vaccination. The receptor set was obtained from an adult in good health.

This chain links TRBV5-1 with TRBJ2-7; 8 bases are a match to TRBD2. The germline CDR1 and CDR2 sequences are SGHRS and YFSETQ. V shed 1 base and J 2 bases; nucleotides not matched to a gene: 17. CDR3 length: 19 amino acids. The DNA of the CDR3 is TGCGCCAGCAGCTTGCGTTCCGATCTGGGGGCGGGAGGCCCCTACGAGCAGTACTTC. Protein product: CASSLRSDLGAGGPYEQYF.

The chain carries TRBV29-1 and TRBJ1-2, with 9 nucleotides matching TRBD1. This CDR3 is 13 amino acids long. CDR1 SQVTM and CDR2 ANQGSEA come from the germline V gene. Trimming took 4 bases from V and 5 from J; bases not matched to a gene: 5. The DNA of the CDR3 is TGCAGCGTTGCCCCCGGGACAGGGTATGGCTACACCTTC. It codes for CSVAPGTGYGYTF.

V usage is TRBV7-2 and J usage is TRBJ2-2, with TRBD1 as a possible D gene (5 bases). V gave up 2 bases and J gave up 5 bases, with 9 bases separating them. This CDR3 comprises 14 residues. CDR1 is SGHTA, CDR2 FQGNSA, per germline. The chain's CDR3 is CASSLSGWTGELFF. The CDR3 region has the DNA TGTGCCAGCAGCTTATCAGGGTGGACCGGGGAGCTGTTTTTT.

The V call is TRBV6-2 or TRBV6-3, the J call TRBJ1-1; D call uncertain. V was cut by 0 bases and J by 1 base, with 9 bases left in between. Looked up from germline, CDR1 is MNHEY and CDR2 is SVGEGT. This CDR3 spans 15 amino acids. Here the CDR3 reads CASSYSAEQNTEAFF. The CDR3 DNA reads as TGTGCCAGCAGTTACTCCGCAGAGCAGAACACTGAAGCTTTCTTT.

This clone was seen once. The CDR3 protein is CASSATGRYEQYF. The CDR3 DNA follows: TGTGCCAGCAGTGCGACGGGACGCTACGAGCAGTACTTC. This chain joins TRBV28 and TRBJ2-7, with D possibly being TRBD1 or TRBD2 (5 bases each). CDR1 is MDHEN and CDR2 is SYDVKM in the germline V gene. V was cut by 5 bases and J by 3 bases, with 11 bases left in between. This CDR3 comprises 13 residues. The full variable domain, in which reference TRBV28 and TRBJ2-7 provide the parts outside the CDR3, is DVKVTQSSRYLVKRTGEKVFLECVQDMDHENMFWYRQDPGLGLRLIYFSYDVKMKEKGDIPEGYSVSREKKERFSLILESASTNQTSMYLCASSATGRYEQYFGPGTRLTVT.

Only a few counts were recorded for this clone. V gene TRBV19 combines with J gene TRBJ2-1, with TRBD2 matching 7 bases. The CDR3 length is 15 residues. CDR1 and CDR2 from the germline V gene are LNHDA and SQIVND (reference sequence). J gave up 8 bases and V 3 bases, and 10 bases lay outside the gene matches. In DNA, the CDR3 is TGTGCCAGTAGTATCGGCGGGAGAGGTTCCGATGAGCAGTTCTTC. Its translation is CASSIGGRGSDEQFF.

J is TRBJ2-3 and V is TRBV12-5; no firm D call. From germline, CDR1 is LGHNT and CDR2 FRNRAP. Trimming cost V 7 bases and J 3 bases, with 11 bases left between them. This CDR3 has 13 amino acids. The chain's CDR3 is CASVIGRTDTQYF. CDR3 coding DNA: TGTGCTAGTGTCATAGGTCGGACAGATACGCAGTATTTT.

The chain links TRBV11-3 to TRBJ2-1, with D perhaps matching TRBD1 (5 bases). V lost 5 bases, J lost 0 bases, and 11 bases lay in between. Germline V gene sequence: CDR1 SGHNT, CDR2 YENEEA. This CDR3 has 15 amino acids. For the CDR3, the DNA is TGTGCCAGCAGCCCAGGACATAGCTCCTACAATGAGCAGTTCTTC. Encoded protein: CASSPGHSSYNEQFF.

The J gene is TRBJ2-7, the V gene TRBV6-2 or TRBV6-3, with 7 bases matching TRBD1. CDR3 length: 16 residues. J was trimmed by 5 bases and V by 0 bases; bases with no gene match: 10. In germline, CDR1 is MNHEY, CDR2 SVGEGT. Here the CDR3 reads CASSYSFRGFGDEQYF. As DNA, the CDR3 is TGTGCCAGCAGTTACTCGTTCAGGGGGTTCGGGGACGAGCAGTACTTC.

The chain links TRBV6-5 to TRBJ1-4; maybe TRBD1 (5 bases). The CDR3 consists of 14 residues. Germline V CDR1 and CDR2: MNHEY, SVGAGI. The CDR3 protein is CTRGAAVPNEKLFF. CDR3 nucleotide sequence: TGTACCCGAGGGGCGGCTGTACCGAATGAAAAACTGTTTTTT.

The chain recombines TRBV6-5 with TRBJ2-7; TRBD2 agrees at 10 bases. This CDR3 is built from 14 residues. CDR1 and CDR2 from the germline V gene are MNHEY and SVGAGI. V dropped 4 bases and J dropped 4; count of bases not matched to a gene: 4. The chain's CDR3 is CASSSLAGDYEQYF. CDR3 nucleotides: TGTGCCAGCAGTTCCCTAGCGGGGGATTACGAGCAGTACTTC.

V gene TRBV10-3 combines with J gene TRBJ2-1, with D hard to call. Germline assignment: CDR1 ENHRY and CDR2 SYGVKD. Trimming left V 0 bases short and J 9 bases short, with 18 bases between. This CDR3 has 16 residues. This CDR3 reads CAISESPPGISSEQFF. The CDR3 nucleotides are TGTGCCATCAGTGAGTCACCCCCTGGGATTTCCTCTGAGCAGTTCTTC.

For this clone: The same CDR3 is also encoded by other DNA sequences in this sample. The CDR3 protein is CASSPRQGGSPLHF. In DNA form, the CDR3 reads TGTGCCAGCTCACCGAGACAGGGAGGGTCACCCCTCCACTTT. V and J are TRBV18 and TRBJ1-6; 7 bases map to TRBD1. CDR3 length equals 14 residues. V trimming: 3 bases; J trimming: 10 bases; junction bases outside the gene matches: 6. Germline loops: CDR1 KGHSH, CDR2 LQKENI.

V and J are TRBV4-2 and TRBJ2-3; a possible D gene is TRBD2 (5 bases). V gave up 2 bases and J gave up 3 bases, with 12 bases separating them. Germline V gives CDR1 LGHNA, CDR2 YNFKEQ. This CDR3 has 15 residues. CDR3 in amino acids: CASSQTPRGTDTQYF. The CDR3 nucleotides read TGTGCCAGCAGCCAAACCCCCAGAGGGACAGATACGCAGTATTTT.

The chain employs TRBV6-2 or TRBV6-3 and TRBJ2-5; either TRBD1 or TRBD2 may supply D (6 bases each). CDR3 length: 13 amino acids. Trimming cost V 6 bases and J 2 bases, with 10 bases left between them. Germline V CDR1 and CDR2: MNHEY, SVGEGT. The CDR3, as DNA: TGTGCCAGCAGCGGGGGCAGGCAAGAGACCCAGTACTTC. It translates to CASSGGRQETQYF.

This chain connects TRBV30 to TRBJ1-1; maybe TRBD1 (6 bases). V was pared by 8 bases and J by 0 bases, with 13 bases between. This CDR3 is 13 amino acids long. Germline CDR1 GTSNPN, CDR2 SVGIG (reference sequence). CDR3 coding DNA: TGTGCCGACCCAGGGGTTATGAACACTGAAGCTTTCTTT. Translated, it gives CADPGVMNTEAFF.

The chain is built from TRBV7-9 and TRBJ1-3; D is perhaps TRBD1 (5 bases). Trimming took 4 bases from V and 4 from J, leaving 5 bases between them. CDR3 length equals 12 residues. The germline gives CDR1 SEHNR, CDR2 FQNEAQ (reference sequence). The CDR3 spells CASSYRGNTIYF. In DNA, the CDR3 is TGTGCCAGCAGCTACAGGGGAAACACCATATATTTT.

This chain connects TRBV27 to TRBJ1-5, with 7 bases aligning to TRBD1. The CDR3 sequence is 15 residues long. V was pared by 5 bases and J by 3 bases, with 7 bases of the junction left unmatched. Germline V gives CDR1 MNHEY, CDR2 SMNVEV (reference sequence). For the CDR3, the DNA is TGTGCCAGCAGTCCTTCGGGACAGCCCAATCAGCCCCAGCATTTT. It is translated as CASSPSGQPNQPQHF.

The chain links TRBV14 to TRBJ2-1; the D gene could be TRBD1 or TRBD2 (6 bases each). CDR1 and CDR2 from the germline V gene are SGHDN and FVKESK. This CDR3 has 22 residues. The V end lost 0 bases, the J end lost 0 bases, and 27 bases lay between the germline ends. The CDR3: CASSQDKWGRGLTQSSYNEQFF. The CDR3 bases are TGTGCCAGCAGCCAAGATAAGTGGGGGCGGGGTCTAACCCAGAGCTCCTACAATGAGCAGTTCTTC. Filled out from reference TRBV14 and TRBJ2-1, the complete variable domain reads EAGVTQFPSHSVIEKGQTVTLRCDPISGHDNLYWYRRVMGKEIKFLLHFVKESKQDESGMPNNRFLAERTGGTYSTLKVQPAELEDSGVYFCASSQDKWGRGLTQSSYNEQFFGPGTRLTVL.

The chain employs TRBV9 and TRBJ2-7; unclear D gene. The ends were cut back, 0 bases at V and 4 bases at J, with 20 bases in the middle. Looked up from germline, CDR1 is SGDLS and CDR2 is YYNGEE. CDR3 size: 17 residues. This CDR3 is CASSVGPLQFEQYEQYF. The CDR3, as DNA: TGTGCCAGCAGCGTAGGCCCCCTCCAATTTGAGCAGTACGAGCAGTACTTC.

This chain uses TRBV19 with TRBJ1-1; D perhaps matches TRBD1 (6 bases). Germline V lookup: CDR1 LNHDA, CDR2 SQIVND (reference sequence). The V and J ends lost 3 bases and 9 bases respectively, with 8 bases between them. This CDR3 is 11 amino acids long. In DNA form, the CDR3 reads TGTGCCAGTAGTATGACAGGACAAGCTTTCTTT. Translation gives CASSMTGQAFF.

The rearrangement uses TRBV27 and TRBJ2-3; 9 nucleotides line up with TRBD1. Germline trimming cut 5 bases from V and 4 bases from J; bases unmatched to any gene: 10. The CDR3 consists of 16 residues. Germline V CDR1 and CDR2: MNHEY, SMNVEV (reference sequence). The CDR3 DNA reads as TGTGCCAGCAGTCAACCGGGACAGGGAAAGGCAGATACGCAGTATTTT. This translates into CASSQPGQGKADTQYF.

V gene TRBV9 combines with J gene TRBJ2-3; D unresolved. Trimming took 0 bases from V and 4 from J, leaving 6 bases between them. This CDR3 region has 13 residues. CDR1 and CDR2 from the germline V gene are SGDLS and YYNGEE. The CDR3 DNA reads TGTGCCAGCAGCGTAGTGATGGCAGATACGCAGTATTTT. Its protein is CASSVVMADTQYF.

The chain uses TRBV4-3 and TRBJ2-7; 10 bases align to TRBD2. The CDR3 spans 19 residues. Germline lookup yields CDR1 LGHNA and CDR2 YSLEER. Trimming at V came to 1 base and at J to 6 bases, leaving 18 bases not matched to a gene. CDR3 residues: CASSQGGPHSVLAGAEQYF. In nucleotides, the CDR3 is TGCGCCAGCAGCCAAGGCGGGCCGCATTCGGTTCTAGCGGGAGCCGAGCAGTACTTC.

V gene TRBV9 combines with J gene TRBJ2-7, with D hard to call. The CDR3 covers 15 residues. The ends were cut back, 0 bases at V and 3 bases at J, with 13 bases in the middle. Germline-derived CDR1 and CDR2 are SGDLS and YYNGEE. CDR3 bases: TGTGCCAGCAGCGTAGGTAGTCTGGGGTTCTACGAGCAGTACTTC. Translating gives CASSVGSLGFYEQYF.

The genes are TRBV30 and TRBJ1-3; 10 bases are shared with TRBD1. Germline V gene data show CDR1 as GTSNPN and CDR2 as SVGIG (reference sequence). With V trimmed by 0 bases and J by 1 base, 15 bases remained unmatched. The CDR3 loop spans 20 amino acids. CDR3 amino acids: CAWSVPDLLRDRGSGNTIYF. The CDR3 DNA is TGTGCCTGGAGTGTACCCGATCTTCTGCGGGACAGGGGTTCTGGAAACACCATATATTTT.

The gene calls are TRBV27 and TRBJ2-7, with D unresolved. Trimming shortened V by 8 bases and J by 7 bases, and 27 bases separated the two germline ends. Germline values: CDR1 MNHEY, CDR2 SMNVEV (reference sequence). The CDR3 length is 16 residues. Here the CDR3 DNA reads TGTGCCAGCCACGGACCTGGCGGCGCCCGCGGTTTGGAGCAGTACTTC. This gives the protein CASHGPGGARGLEQYF.